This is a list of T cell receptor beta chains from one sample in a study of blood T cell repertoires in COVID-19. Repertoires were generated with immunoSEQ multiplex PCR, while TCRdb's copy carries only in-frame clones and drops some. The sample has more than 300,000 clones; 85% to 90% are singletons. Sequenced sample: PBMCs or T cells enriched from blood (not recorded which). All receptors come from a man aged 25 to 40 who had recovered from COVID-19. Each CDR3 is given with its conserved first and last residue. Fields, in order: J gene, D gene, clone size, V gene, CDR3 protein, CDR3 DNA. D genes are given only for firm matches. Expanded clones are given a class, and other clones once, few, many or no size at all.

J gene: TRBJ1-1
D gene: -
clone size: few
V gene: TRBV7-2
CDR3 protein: CASSLGRGGLNTEAFF
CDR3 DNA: TGTGCCAGCAGCCTGGGGAGGGGCGGTTTGAACACTGAAGCTTTCTTT

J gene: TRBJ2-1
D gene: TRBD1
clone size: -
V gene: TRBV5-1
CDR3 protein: CASSFSGTGGPGNEQFF
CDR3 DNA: TGCGCCAGCAGCTTTTCCGGGACAGGGGGCCCCGGGAATGAGCAGTTCTTC

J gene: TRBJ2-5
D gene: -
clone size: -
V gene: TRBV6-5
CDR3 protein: CASSYSESPGGTQYF
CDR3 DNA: TGTGCCAGCAGTTACTCGGAGAGCCCCGGGGGGACCCAGTACTTC

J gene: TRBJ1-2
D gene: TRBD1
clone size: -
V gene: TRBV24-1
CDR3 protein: CATSSPGWTGGNYGYTF
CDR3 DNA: TGTGCCACCAGCTCCCCGGGGTGGACAGGGGGTAACTATGGCTACACCTTC

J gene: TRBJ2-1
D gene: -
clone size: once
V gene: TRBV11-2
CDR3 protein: CASTRLPVENEQFF
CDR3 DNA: TGTGCCAGCACCCGTCTCCCCGTGGAGAATGAGCAGTTCTTC

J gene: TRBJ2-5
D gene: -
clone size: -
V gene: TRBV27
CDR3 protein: CASSGQVRETQYF
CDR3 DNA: TGTGCCAGCAGTGGGCAGGTTCGAGAGACCCAGTACTTC

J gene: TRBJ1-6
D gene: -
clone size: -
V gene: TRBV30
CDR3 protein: CAWYLGVAHSPLHF
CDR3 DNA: TGTGCCTGGTATTTAGGGGTGGCTCATTCACCCCTCCACTTT

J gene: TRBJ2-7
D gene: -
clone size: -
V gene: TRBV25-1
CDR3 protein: CASSEQGHGEQYF
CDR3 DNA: TGTGCCAGCAGTGAACAGGGCCATGGGGAGCAGTACTTC

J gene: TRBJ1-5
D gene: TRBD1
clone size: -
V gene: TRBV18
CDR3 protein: CASSGEGQGNQPQHF
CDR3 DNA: TGTGCCAGCTCAGGAGAGGGACAGGGCAATCAGCCCCAGCATTTT

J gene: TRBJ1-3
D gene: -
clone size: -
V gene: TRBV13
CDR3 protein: CASSPAGVYGNTIYF
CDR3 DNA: TGTGCCAGCAGCCCCGCCGGGGTTTATGGAAACACCATATATTTT

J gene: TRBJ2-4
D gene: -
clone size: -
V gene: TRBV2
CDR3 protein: CASNSYRDPKNIQYF
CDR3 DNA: TGTGCCAGCAACTCGTACAGGGATCCCAAAAACATTCAGTACTTC

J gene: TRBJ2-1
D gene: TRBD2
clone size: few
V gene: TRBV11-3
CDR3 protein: CASSTSGRGFNEQFF
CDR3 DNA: TGTGCCAGCAGTACAAGCGGGAGGGGTTTCAATGAGCAGTTCTTC

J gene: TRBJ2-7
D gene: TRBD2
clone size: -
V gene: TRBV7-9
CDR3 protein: CASSSHRGDYEQYF
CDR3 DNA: TGTGCCAGCAGCTCCCACCGGGGGGACTACGAGCAGTACTTC

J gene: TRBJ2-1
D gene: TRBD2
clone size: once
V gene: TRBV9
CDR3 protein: CASSVSGAGSYNEQFF
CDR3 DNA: TGTGCCAGCAGCGTAAGCGGGGCCGGCTCCTACAATGAGCAGTTCTTC

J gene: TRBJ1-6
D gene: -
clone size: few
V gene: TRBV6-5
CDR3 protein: CASSYTDSRNSPLHF
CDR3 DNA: TGTGCCAGCAGTTACACGGACAGCCGGAATTCACCCCTCCACTTT

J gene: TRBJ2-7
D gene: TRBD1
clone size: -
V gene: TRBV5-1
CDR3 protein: CASSLGAGGYEQYF
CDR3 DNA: TGCGCCAGCAGCTTGGGTGCAGGGGGCTACGAGCAGTACTTC

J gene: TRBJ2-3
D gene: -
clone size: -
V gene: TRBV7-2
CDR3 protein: CASSLWGREGTQYF
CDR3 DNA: TGTGCCAGCAGCTTATGGGGGCGAGAGGGCACGCAGTATTTT

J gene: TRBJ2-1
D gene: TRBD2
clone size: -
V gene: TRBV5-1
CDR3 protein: CASSGDSGRAYNEQFF
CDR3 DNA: TGCGCCAGCAGTGGGGATAGCGGGAGGGCCTACAATGAGCAGTTCTTC

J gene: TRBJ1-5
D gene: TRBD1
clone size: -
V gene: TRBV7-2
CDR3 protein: CASRKDRVGPQHF
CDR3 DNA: TGTGCCAGCAGGAAGGACAGGGTTGGGCCCCAGCATTTT

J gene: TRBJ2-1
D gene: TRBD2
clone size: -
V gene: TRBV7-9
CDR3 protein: CASSLAWASGSVNEQFF
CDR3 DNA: TGTGCCAGCAGCTTAGCCTGGGCTAGCGGGAGTGTGAATGAGCAGTTCTTC

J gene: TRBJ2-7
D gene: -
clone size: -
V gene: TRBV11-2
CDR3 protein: CASSSWHGPAVEQYF
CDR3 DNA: TGTGCCAGCAGCTCCTGGCATGGGCCTGCAGTCGAGCAGTACTTC

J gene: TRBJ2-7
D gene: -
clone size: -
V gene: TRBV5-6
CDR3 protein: CASSLARDKGRHEQYF
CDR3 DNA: TGTGCCAGCAGCCTCGCCCGGGACAAGGGACGCCACGAGCAGTACTTC